One sample yielded the 19 T cell receptor beta chains listed below, sequenced in a study of Ad26.COV2.S vaccination and SARS-CoV-2 variants. Data came from immunoSEQ multiplex PCR; TCRdb stores just in-frame clones and leaves some out. The repertoire consists of approximately 300,000 clones, with about 86% occurring once and the leading ten covering roughly 1.9%. As to treatment: roughly 18 received Ad26.COV2.S at low or high dose, single or two shots; 5 received placebo; per-sample allocation not given. At day 63 after the first vaccine or placebo injection, samples were drawn. Sequences were derived from peripheral blood, sampled in a trial of Ad26.COV2.S vaccine versus placebo. The receptors shown here come from a person aged 18-65 years who received the Ad26.COV2.S COVID-19 vaccine or a placebo.

This clone was observed a few times. The rearrangement uses TRBV6-2 or TRBV6-3 and TRBJ2-2, with 11 bases matching TRBD2. CDR1 is MNHEY, CDR2 SVGEGT, per germline. V lost 5 bases and J lost 5; bases outside the gene matches: 7. The CDR3 runs to 16 residues. The CDR3 nucleotides are TGTGCCAGCAGTCTCGGGACTAGCGGACCAACCGGGGAGCTGTTTTTT. Translated, it gives CASSLGTSGPTGELFF.

This chain connects TRBV29-1 to TRBJ2-3, with D possibly TRBD1 on 6 matching bases. The V gene lost 7 bases and the J gene lost 0 bases, with 23 bases spanning the gap. This CDR3 is 17 amino acids long. CDR1 and CDR2 from the germline V gene are SQVTM and ANQGSEA. CDR3 coding DNA: TGCAGCGCCATGGGGGACATAGGAATCTCCAGCACAGATACGCAGTATTTT. Residues: CSAMGDIGISSTDTQYF.

This chain connects TRBV6-5 to TRBJ1-2; 9 bases match TRBD1. Germline CDR1 reads MNHEY; CDR2 reads SVGAGI. The trim removed 6 bases at V and 1 base at J, leaving 6 bases unmatched. The CDR3 length is 15 residues. The CDR3 reads CASRKQGAFNYGYTF. The DNA for the CDR3 is TGTGCCAGCAGGAAACAGGGGGCCTTTAACTATGGCTACACCTTC.

The V gene is TRBV27, the J gene TRBJ2-3, with D unresolved. Germline V gene lookup returns CDR1 MNHEY and CDR2 SMNVEV (reference sequence). Trimming removed 7 bases at V and 6 bases at J, with 17 bases between. The CDR3 sequence is 14 residues long. The CDR3 is CASNQLAIPDTQYF. The CDR3 DNA sequence: TGTGCCAGCAACCAGCTGGCAATCCCCGATACGCAGTATTTT.

The chain carries TRBV4-3 and TRBJ2-2; TRBD1 matches at 7 bases. Unmatched junction bases numbered 5, after V lost 2 bases and J lost 2 bases. This CDR3 is 16 amino acids long. CDR1 is LGHNA and CDR2 is YSLEER in the germline V gene. CDR3 nucleotide sequence: TGCGCCAGCAGCCAATTGGGGGACAGAAACACCGGGGAGCTGTTTTTT. Translated, it gives CASSQLGDRNTGELFF.

This chain links TRBV14 with TRBJ2-7; 8 positions match TRBD2. With V trimmed by 2 bases and J by 6 bases, 9 bases remained unmatched. This CDR3 region has 15 residues. The germline V gene has CDR1 SGHDN and CDR2 FVKESK. The CDR3 spells CASSQLPGLVLEQYF. CDR3 nucleotide sequence: TGTGCCAGCAGCCAACTACCGGGACTAGTCCTCGAGCAGTACTTC.

J is TRBJ2-3 and V is TRBV13; 14 bases align to TRBD2. This CDR3 has 17 amino acids. Germline V CDR1 and CDR2: PRHDT, FYEKMQ (reference sequence). The V and J ends lost 5 bases and 5 bases, in that order; junction bases with no gene match: 9. CDR3 DNA sequence: TGTGCCAGCAGCCCGCGACTAGCGGGGGGGCCCAGAGATACGCAGTATTTT. This sequence encodes CASSPRLAGGPRDTQYF.

The chain carries TRBV5-1 and TRBJ2-2, with D tentatively TRBD1 or TRBD2 (6 bases each). V lost 0 bases and J lost 2, with 11 bases in between. Per the germline V gene, CDR1 is SGHRS and CDR2 is YFSETQ. This CDR3 region has 16 residues. The CDR3 coding sequence is TGCGCCAGCAGCTTGGTCGGGGGCGCAAACACCGGGGAGCTGTTTTTT. It codes for CASSLVGGANTGELFF.

The chain carries TRBV7-6 and TRBJ1-4; tentatively, D is TRBD1 (6 bases). V was trimmed by 1 base and J by 4 bases, leaving 10 bases between them. CDR3 size: 15 residues. CDR1 and CDR2 (germline): SGHVS, FNYEAQ. Here the CDR3 DNA reads TGTGCCAGCAGCTTAGATGGACAGAATAATGAAAAACTGTTTTTT. This codes for CASSLDGQNNEKLFF.

This sequence joins TRBV7-2 and TRBJ1-2; 9 positions match TRBD1. The germline V gene has CDR1 SGHTA and CDR2 FQGNSA. The CDR3 spans 15 residues. J lost 8 bases, V lost 0 bases, and 7 bases had no gene match. CDR3 sequence reads: CASSLAPDRGGGYTF. In DNA, the CDR3 is TGTGCCAGCAGCTTAGCCCCGGACAGGGGAGGAGGCTACACCTTC.

The chain recombines TRBV7-9 with TRBJ1-1; 8 bases line up with TRBD1. This CDR3 contains 18 residues. The germline V gene has CDR1 SEHNR and CDR2 FQNEAQ (reference sequence). V lost 1 base and J lost 5; bases outside the gene matches: 15. This chain's CDR3 is CASSLVAGTGSLGTEAFF. The CDR3 DNA reads TGTGCCAGCAGCTTAGTGGCCGGGACAGGATCCCTCGGGACTGAAGCTTTCTTT.

The chain recombines TRBV18 with TRBJ1-2; weak D call: TRBD1 (6 bases). Trimming took 2 bases from V and 8 from J, leaving 15 bases between them. There are 14 residues in the CDR3. Germline V gene lookup returns CDR1 KGHSH and CDR2 LQKENI. The CDR3 DNA sequence: TGTGCCAGCTCACCAGAGAGGACAGCTGGAGGCTACACCTTC. This codes for CASSPERTAGGYTF.

A remark on this clone: Compared with germline, one end of the junction differs, possibly owing to a read error. This chain uses TRBV6-1 with TRBJ2-7; 9 bases match TRBD2. CDR1 and CDR2 (germline): MNHNS, SASEGT. The CDR3 length is 16 residues. For the CDR3, the DNA is TGTGCCAGCAGAGAAGGAGCGGGGGGCCGCTCCTACGAGCAGTACTTC. It codes for CASREGAGGRSYEQYF.

The table lists this clone with a few counts. The rearrangement links TRBV4-1 to TRBJ1-2; 8 positions match TRBD1. The CDR3 is 16 residues long. V lost 1 base to trimming and J lost 4 bases; unmatched junction nucleotides: 8. Germline V gene sequence: CDR1 MGHRA, CDR2 YSYEKL. CDR3 in amino acids: CASSQVMTGASYGYTF. For the CDR3, the DNA is TGCGCCAGCAGCCAAGTTATGACAGGGGCCTCCTATGGCTACACCTTC.

The CDR3 DNA follows: TGTGCCAGTAGGCCGACTCGCTCAGGGACCGGGGAGCTGTTTTTT. Amino acid sequence: CASRPTRSGTGELFF. This chain joins TRBV27 and TRBJ2-2, with D tentatively TRBD1 (5 bases). The CDR3 has 15 residues. V was clipped by 9 bases and J by 5 bases, with 19 bases between them. Germline CDR1 is MNHEY and CDR2 is SMNVEV (reference sequence).

J is TRBJ2-1 and V is TRBV6-2 or TRBV6-3; 13 nucleotides agree with TRBD2. Looked up from germline, CDR1 is MNHEY and CDR2 is SVGEGT. The CDR3 sequence is 20 residues long. V lost 5 bases and J lost 0; bases outside the gene matches: 13. This chain's CDR3 is CASSPRTSGGRRYSYNEQFF. The CDR3 nucleotides are TGTGCCAGCAGTCCCCGGACTAGCGGGGGACGGCGATACTCCTACAATGAGCAGTTCTTC.

The rearrangement links TRBV5-1 to TRBJ2-3, with 8 bases that match TRBD2. The CDR3 contains 15 residues. Trimming removed 7 bases from V and 2 bases from J; junction bases left unmatched: 9. CDR1 is SGHRS and CDR2 is YFSETQ in the germline V gene. CDR3 amino acids: CASGPGGGPTDTQYF. Written as DNA, the CDR3 is TGCGCCAGCGGGCCCGGGGGGGGCCCCACAGATACGCAGTATTTT.

The chain recombines TRBV29-1 with TRBJ2-1; D is unresolved. The CDR3 extends over 12 amino acids. Germline CDR1 reads SQVTM; CDR2 reads ANQGSEA. Trimming removed 0 bases from V and 9 bases from J, with 9 bases in between. This chain's CDR3 is CSVEDYQGEQFF. The DNA of the CDR3 is TGCAGCGTTGAAGATTATCAAGGTGAGCAGTTCTTC.

The table lists this clone with a count of one. The chain links TRBV9 to TRBJ2-7; possibly TRBD1 or TRBD2 for D (5 bases each). The V gene lost 3 bases and the J gene lost 2 bases, with 15 bases spanning the gap. The CDR3 runs to 15 residues. CDR1 and CDR2 (germline): SGDLS, YYNGEE. This CDR3 is CASSAGDRMTYEQYF. CDR3 DNA sequence: TGTGCCAGCAGCGCCGGGGACCGGATGACCTACGAGCAGTACTTC.